One and the same sample provided the 30 T cell receptor beta chains below, sequenced in a study of T cell responses to AZD1222 COVID-19 vaccine. Sequencing used immunoSEQ multiplex PCR; TCRdb keeps in-frame clones, though not all of them. The table records 140,000 to 150,000 clones, roughly 84% of them present only once. Source: peripheral blood, taken 28 days after the second AZD1222 dose. All receptors come from an adult who received the AZD1222 COVID-19 vaccine.

J is TRBJ2-4 and V is TRBV7-9; TRBD1 or TRBD2 may be the D gene (6 bases each). The germline CDR1 and CDR2 sequences are SEHNR and FQNEAQ (reference sequence). V dropped 7 bases and J dropped 2 bases, with 18 bases sitting between them. There are 16 residues in the CDR3. The CDR3, as DNA: TGTGCCAGCACCCCTCAGGGTGGGGGGCCCAAAAACATTCAGTACTTC. Its translation is CASTPQGGGPKNIQYF.

The rearrangement links TRBV11-2 to TRBJ1-2, with 8 bases fitting TRBD1. The CDR3 runs to 14 residues. With 4 bases clipped from V and 4 bases from J, the junction kept 5 bases outside the gene matches. CDR1 SGHAT and CDR2 FQNNGV come from the germline V gene. The CDR3 is CASSSPDRVYGYTF. The CDR3 DNA reads as TGTGCCAGCAGCTCCCCGGACAGGGTCTATGGCTACACCTTC. The variable domain in full, completed from reference TRBV11-2 and TRBJ1-2, reads EAGVAQSPRYKIIEKRQSVAFWCNPISGHATLYWYQQILGQGPKLLIQFQNNGVVDDSQLPKDRFSAERLKGVDSTLKIQPAKLEDSAVYLCASSSPDRVYGYTFGSGTRLTVV.

Notes on this clone: The identical CDR3 is also encoded by other nucleotide sequences in the sample. The rearrangement uses TRBV2 and TRBJ2-5, with a tentative D call TRBD2 (6 bases). This CDR3 is built from 13 residues. Germline V lookup: CDR1 SNHLY, CDR2 FYNNEI. V lost 3 bases, J lost 5 bases, and 10 bases lay in between. In nucleotides, the CDR3 is TGTGCCAGCAGTGATGTGGGGAGGGAGACCCAGTACTTC. Translation gives CASSDVGRETQYF. The variable domain in full, completed from reference TRBV2 and TRBJ2-5, reads EPEVTQTPSHQVTQMGQEVILRCVPISNHLYFYWYRQILGQKVEFLVSFYNNEISEKSEIFDDQFSVERPDGSNFTLKIRSTKLEDSAMYFCASSDVGRETQYFGPGTRLLVL.

This clone was picked up one time. This chain connects TRBV6-1 to TRBJ2-3; D is unclear. Trimming removed 1 base from V and 1 base from J, with 6 bases in between. The germline V gene encodes CDR1 MNHNS and CDR2 SASEGT. The CDR3 runs to 14 residues. The CDR3 loop is CASSEVFGTDTQYF. In DNA, the CDR3 is TGTGCCAGCAGTGAAGTTTTCGGCACAGATACGCAGTATTTT.

The chain couples TRBV6-5 to TRBJ2-1, with a tentative D call TRBD2 (6 bases). Trimming stripped 8 bases from V and 0 bases from J, with 11 bases between. CDR3 length equals 14 residues. Germline loops: CDR1 MNHEY, CDR2 SVGAGI. The CDR3 loop is CASGGAGSYNEQFF. In DNA form, the CDR3 reads TGTGCCAGCGGAGGGGCGGGCTCCTACAATGAGCAGTTCTTC.

This chain links TRBV28 with TRBJ2-7; TRBD1 aligns across 12 bases. V dropped 4 bases and J dropped 6; count of bases not matched to a gene: 4. CDR3 length: 14 amino acids. Looked up from germline, CDR1 is MDHEN and CDR2 is SYDVKM. In DNA, the CDR3 is TGTGCCAGCAGTTCCGGGACAGGGGGCTCCGAGCAGTACTTC. It yields the protein CASSSGTGGSEQYF.

V usage is TRBV5-4 and J usage is TRBJ2-5; maybe TRBD1 (6 bases). In germline, CDR1 is SGHNT, CDR2 YYREEE (reference sequence). The CDR3 is 14 amino acids. V lost 1 base, J lost 5 bases, and 12 bases lay in between. CDR3 bases: TGTGCCAGCAGCTTGCCCCAGGGGCAGGAGACCCAGTACTTC. It is translated as CASSLPQGQETQYF.

This rearrangement joins TRBV5-8 to TRBJ2-3, with 7 positions matching TRBD2. CDR1 is SGHTS and CDR2 is YDEGEE in the germline V gene. V lost 4 bases, J lost 7 bases, and 3 bases stayed unmatched. CDR3 size: 12 residues. CDR3 protein: CASSRGGHTQYF. CDR3 sequence (DNA): TGTGCCAGCAGCAGGGGAGGGCATACGCAGTATTTT.

The chain links TRBV2 to TRBJ1-3; D may be TRBD1 (5 bases). The CDR3 sequence is 16 residues long. V dropped 7 bases and J dropped 4 bases, with 20 bases sitting between them. The germline CDR1 and CDR2 sequences are SNHLY and FYNNEI. The CDR3 DNA is TGTGCCAGCACCGTTAGTTGGCAAGGGGCCGGAAACACCATATATTTT. It encodes CASTVSWQGAGNTIYF.

The rearrangement links TRBV18 to TRBJ1-5; 7 bases align to TRBD1. Per germline, CDR1 KGHSH and CDR2 LQKENI. V dropped 8 bases and J dropped 0; count of bases not matched to a gene: 25. The CDR3 is 21 residues long. DNA for the CDR3: TGTGCCAGCCCACTACAGGGGTGGGACGTGTACAGTACCTATAGCAATCAGCCCCAGCATTTT. It yields the protein CASPLQGWDVYSTYSNQPQHF.

V gene TRBV5-6 combines with J gene TRBJ1-1; 7 bases map to TRBD1. The CDR3 spans 13 residues. Per the germline V gene, CDR1 is SGHDT and CDR2 is YYEEEE. Trimming removed 4 bases from V and 5 bases from J; junction bases left unmatched: 5. This CDR3 is CASSPRGGTEAFF. Here the CDR3 DNA reads TGTGCCAGCAGCCCCAGGGGGGGGACTGAAGCTTTCTTT.

Here the CDR3 reads CASSLGQRDYGYTF. The CDR3 DNA reads TGTGCCAGCAGCCTCGGACAAAGGGACTATGGCTACACCTTC. The chain uses TRBV4-2 and TRBJ1-2; possible D gene TRBD1, 5 bases. The V gene lost 4 bases and the J gene lost 3 bases, with 12 bases spanning the gap. Per germline, CDR1 LGHNA and CDR2 YNFKEQ. The CDR3 totals 14 residues.

The chain is built from TRBV12-2 and TRBJ1-5. TRBV12-2 is an annotated pseudogene. The CDR3 runs to 19 residues. CDR3 protein: CASRLARPSDPYDNQPQHF. In DNA form, the CDR3 reads TGTGCAAGTCGCTTAGCCCGTCCCTCGGACCCTTATGACAATCAGCCCCAGCATTTT.

The V gene is TRBV6-5, the J gene TRBJ1-1; D is unclear. The CDR3 runs 16 residues. The V end lost 2 bases, the J end lost 1 base, and 14 bases lay between the germline ends. From germline, CDR1 is MNHEY and CDR2 SVGAGI. The CDR3: CASSYNLWAGNTEAFF. The DNA for the CDR3 is TGTGCCAGCAGTTACAATTTATGGGCCGGGAACACTGAAGCTTTCTTT.

This clone was observed a single time. This chain connects TRBV6-5 to TRBJ1-2; 7 bases agree with TRBD1. After removal of 6 bases from V and 8 bases from J, the junction contained 6 bases not matched to a gene. Per the germline V gene, CDR1 is MNHEY and CDR2 is SVGAGI. The CDR3 length is 12 residues. CDR3 loop: CASRLQGSGYTF. DNA of the CDR3: TGTGCCAGCAGACTACAGGGGAGCGGCTACACCTTC.

This clone was seen a handful of times. This chain joins TRBV9 and TRBJ1-5; possibly TRBD1 for D (5 bases). Germline V gene data show CDR1 as SGDLS and CDR2 as YYNGEE. V was pared by 0 bases and J by 6 bases, with 10 bases between. The CDR3 has 14 residues. The CDR3 protein is CASSVEGEGQPQHF. CDR3 DNA: TGTGCCAGCAGCGTAGAAGGGGAGGGTCAGCCCCAGCATTTT.

This chain links TRBV12-3 or TRBV12-4 with TRBJ1-5, with 7 nucleotides matching TRBD1. V trimming: 3 bases; J trimming: 16 bases; junction bases outside the gene matches: 9. The CDR3 spans 12 residues. DNA for the CDR3: TGTGCCAGCAGTTTTAATAATGGGGACAGACATTTT. Amino acid sequence: CASSFNNGDRHF.

This chain connects TRBV5-1 to TRBJ2-7; 10 bases align to TRBD1. With 0 bases clipped from V and 5 bases from J, the junction kept 8 bases outside the gene matches. Looked up from germline, CDR1 is SGHRS and CDR2 is YFSETQ. CDR3 length: 16 amino acids. The CDR3 is CASSLAAGQGVHEQYF. Here the CDR3 DNA reads TGCGCCAGCAGCTTGGCCGCCGGACAGGGGGTACACGAGCAGTACTTC.

DNA for the CDR3: TGTGCCAGCACGTCGAGTTCCTACAATGAGCAGTTCTTC. It translates to CASTSSSYNEQFF. The J gene is TRBJ2-1, the V gene TRBV27, with D hard to call. V lost 7 bases and J lost 1, with 8 bases in between. The CDR3 contains 13 residues. CDR1 and CDR2 (germline): MNHEY, SMNVEV (reference sequence).

The chain couples TRBV5-1 to TRBJ2-1; 7 nucleotides agree with TRBD2. Trimming cost V 6 bases and J 2 bases; bases outside gene matches: 8. The CDR3 totals 15 residues. Per the germline V gene, CDR1 is SGHRS and CDR2 is YFSETQ. The DNA of the CDR3 is TGCGCCAGCACGACTTCCGGGACTACCTACAATGAGCAGTTCTTC. Translating it yields CASTTSGTTYNEQFF.

This sequence joins TRBV18 and TRBJ2-7; 7 bases are shared with TRBD1. This CDR3 has 23 residues. V shed 3 bases and J 0 bases; nucleotides not matched to a gene: 29. In germline, CDR1 is KGHSH, CDR2 LQKENI. In DNA, the CDR3 is TGTGCCAGCTCACCGGGCGGAGGACACAGGGGTCAGAGGGGACGAACTAGCTCCTACGAGCAGTACTTC. Translated, it gives CASSPGGGHRGQRGRTSSYEQYF.

V is TRBV5-1 and J is TRBJ1-1; D unresolved. CDR1 and CDR2 from the germline V gene are SGHRS and YFSETQ. This CDR3 spans 13 amino acids. Trimming removed 2 bases at V and 0 bases at J, with 5 bases between. This chain's CDR3 is CASSFTLNTEAFF. The CDR3 nucleotides read TGCGCCAGCAGCTTTACACTGAACACTGAAGCTTTCTTT.

The genes are TRBV3-1 (or the pseudogene TRBV3-2) and TRBJ2-7; 9 bases are shared with TRBD2. Germline values: CDR1 LGHDT, CDR2 YNNKEL (reference sequence). There are 14 residues in the CDR3. V lost 7 bases, J lost 7 bases, and 11 bases stayed unmatched. The CDR3 region has the DNA TGTGCCAGCACCCGCTCGGTAGCGGGAGATGAGCAGTACTTC. It encodes CASTRSVAGDEQYF.

The chain has TRBV6-5 and TRBJ1-4; no clear D. From germline, CDR1 is MNHEY and CDR2 SVGAGI. V dropped 8 bases and J dropped 3 bases, with 16 bases sitting between them. The CDR3 sequence is 15 residues long. The CDR3 DNA sequence: TGTGCCAGCGGCCCATGGGTGCAAGCTAATGAAAAACTGTTTTTT. Its protein product is CASGPWVQANEKLFF.

This chain links TRBV27 with TRBJ1-3, with D hard to call. V dropped 8 bases and J dropped 0 bases, with 14 bases sitting between them. Germline CDR1 is MNHEY and CDR2 is SMNVEV (reference sequence). The CDR3 is 15 residues long. Here the CDR3 DNA reads TGTGCCAGCGGCCCGACTTGGGGCTCTGGAAACACCATATATTTT. It is translated as CASGPTWGSGNTIYF.

The gene calls are TRBV18 and TRBJ1-2, with a tentative D call TRBD1 (5 bases). V lost 3 bases and J lost 8, with 10 bases in between. The germline gives CDR1 KGHSH, CDR2 LQKENI. The CDR3 covers 12 residues. CDR3 DNA sequence: TGTGCCAGCTCACCCATGGGGCAAGGCTACACCTTC. It specifies CASSPMGQGYTF.

V gene TRBV19 combines with J gene TRBJ1-3; D remains unclear. CDR1 and CDR2 (germline): LNHDA, SQIVND (reference sequence). V gave up 6 bases and J gave up 2 bases, with 14 bases separating them. The CDR3 is made up of 15 amino acids. CDR3: CASRREDFAGNTIYF. In DNA form, the CDR3 reads TGTGCCAGTAGGAGGGAGGACTTTGCTGGAAACACCATATATTTT.

The chain employs TRBV10-3 and TRBJ1-1, with D unresolved. The germline CDR1 and CDR2 sequences are ENHRY and SYGVKD. The CDR3 has 11 amino acids. V was shortened by 4 bases and J by 6 bases, with 6 bases between the two germline ends. CDR3 sequence (DNA): TGTGCCATCAGTGGAGGCGCTGAAGCTTTCTTT. Translation: CAISGGAEAFF.

J is TRBJ2-3 and V is TRBV19, with TRBD1 matching over 8 bases. Germline trimming cut 4 bases from V and 3 bases from J; bases unmatched to any gene: 6. Looked up from germline, CDR1 is LNHDA and CDR2 is SQIVND (reference sequence). CDR3 length equals 15 residues. The CDR3 sequence: CASSNTGGITDTQYF. DNA for the CDR3: TGTGCCAGTAGTAACACAGGGGGGATTACAGATACGCAGTATTTT.

The chain combines TRBV6-5 with TRBJ2-4; D perhaps matches TRBD1 (6 bases). Trimming took 8 bases from V and 3 from J, leaving 14 bases between them. Germline CDR1 is MNHEY and CDR2 is SVGAGI. The CDR3 length is 14 residues. The chain's CDR3 is CASGGPAYKNIQYF. CDR3 DNA: TGTGCCAGCGGGGGCCCAGCATACAAAAACATTCAGTACTTC.